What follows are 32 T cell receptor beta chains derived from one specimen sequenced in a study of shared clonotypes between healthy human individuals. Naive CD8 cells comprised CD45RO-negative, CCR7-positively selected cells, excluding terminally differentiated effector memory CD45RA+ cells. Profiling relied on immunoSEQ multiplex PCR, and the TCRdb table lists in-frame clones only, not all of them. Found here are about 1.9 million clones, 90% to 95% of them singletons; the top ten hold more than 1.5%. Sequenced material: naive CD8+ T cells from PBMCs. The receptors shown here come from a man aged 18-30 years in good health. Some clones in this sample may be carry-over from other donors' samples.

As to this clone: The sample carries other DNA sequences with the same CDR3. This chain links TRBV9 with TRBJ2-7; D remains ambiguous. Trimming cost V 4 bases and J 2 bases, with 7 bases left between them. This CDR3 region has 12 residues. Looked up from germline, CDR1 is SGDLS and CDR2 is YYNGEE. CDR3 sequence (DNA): TGTGCCAGCAGCCCAAATCCCTACGAGCAGTACTTC. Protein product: CASSPNPYEQYF.

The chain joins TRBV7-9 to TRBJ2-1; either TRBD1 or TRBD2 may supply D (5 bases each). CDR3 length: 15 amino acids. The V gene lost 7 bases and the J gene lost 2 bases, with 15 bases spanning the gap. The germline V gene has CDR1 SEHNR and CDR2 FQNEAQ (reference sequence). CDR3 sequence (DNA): TGTGCCAGCATCTGGGGGAGACCCCCCTACAATGAGCAGTTCTTC. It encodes CASIWGRPPYNEQFF.

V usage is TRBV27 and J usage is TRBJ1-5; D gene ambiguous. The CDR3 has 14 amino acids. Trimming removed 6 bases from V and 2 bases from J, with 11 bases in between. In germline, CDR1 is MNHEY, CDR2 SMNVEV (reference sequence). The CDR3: CASRPGLGNQPQHF. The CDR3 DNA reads TGTGCCAGCAGACCTGGCCTAGGCAATCAGCCCCAGCATTTT.

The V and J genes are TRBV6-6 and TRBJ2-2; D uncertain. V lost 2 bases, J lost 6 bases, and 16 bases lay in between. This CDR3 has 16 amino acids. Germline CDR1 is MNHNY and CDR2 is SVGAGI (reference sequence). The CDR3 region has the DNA TGTGCCAGCAGTTACGTGGACGCCCGAGCCCCCGGGGAGCTGTTTTTT. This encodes CASSYVDARAPGELFF.

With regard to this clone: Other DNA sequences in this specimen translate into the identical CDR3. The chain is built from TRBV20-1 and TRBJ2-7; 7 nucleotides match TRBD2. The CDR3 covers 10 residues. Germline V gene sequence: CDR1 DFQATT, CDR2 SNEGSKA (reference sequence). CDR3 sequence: CSAGEYEQYF. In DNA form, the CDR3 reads TGCAGCGCGGGGGAGTACGAGCAGTACTTC.

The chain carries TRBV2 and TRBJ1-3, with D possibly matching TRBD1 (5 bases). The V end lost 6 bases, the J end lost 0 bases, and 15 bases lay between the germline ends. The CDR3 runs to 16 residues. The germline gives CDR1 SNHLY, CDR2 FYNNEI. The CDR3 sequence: CASSPQTESSGNTIYF. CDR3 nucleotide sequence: TGTGCCAGCAGCCCCCAGACAGAGAGCTCTGGAAACACCATATATTTT.

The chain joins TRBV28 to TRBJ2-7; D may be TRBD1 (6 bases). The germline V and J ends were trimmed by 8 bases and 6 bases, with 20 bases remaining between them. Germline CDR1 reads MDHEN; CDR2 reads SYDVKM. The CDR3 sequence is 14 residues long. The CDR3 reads CASAVGSQGPEQYF. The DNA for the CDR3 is TGTGCCAGCGCTGTCGGGTCCCAGGGGCCCGAGCAGTACTTC.

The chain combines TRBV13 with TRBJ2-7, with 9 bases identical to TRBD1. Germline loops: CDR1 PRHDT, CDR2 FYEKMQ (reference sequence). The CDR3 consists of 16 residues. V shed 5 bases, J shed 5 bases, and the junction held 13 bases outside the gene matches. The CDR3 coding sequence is TGTGCCAGCAGCCCTCCGACCGGGACAGGGCGACACGAGCAGTACTTC. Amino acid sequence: CASSPPTGTGRHEQYF.

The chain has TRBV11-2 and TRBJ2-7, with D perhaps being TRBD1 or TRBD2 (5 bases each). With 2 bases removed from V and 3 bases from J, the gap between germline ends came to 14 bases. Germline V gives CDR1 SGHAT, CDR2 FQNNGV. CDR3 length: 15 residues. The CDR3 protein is CASSLLHGAYYEQYF. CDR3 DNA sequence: TGTGCCAGCAGCTTACTTCACGGGGCCTACTACGAGCAGTACTTC. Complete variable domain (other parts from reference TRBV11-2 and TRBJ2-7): EAGVAQSPRYKIIEKRQSVAFWCNPISGHATLYWYQQILGQGPKLLIQFQNNGVVDDSQLPKDRFSAERLKGVDSTLKIQPAKLEDSAVYLCASSLLHGAYYEQYFGPGTRLTVT.

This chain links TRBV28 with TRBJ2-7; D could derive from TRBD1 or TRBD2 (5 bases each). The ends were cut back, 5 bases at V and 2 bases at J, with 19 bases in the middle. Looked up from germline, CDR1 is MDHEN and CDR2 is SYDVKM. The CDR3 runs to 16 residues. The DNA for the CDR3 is TGTGCCAGCAGTGCCCCGGGGCTAGCTCCAACCTACGAGCAGTACTTC. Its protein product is CASSAPGLAPTYEQYF.

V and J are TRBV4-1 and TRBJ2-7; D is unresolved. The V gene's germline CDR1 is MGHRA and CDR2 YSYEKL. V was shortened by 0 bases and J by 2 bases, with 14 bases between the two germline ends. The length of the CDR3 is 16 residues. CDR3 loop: CASSQDRAAITYEQYF. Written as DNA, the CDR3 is TGCGCCAGCAGCCAAGATCGGGCGGCCATTACCTACGAGCAGTACTTC.

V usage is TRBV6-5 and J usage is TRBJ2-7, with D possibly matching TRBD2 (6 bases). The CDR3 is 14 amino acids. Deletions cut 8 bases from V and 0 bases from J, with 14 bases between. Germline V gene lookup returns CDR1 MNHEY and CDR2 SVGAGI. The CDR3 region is CASHLSGSSYEQYF. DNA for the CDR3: TGTGCCAGCCACCTTAGCGGCTCCTCCTACGAGCAGTACTTC.

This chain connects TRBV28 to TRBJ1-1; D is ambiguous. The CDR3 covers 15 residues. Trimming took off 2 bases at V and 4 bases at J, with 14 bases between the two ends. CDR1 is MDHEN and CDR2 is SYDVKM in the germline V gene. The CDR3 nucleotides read TGTGCCAGCAGTTTAAGTAGGCAGTCGCGCACTGAAGCTTTCTTT. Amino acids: CASSLSRQSRTEAFF.

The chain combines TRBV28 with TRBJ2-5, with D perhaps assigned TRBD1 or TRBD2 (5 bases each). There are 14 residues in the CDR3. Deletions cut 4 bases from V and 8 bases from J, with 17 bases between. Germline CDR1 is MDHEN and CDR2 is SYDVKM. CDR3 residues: CASSYRYGAYTQYF. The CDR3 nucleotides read TGTGCCAGCAGTTACCGCTACGGGGCCTATACCCAGTACTTC.

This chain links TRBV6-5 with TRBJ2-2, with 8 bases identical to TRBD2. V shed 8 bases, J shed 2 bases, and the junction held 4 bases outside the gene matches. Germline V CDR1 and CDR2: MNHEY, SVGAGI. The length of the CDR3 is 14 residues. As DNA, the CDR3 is TGTGCCAGCTGTAGCGGGGTTAACACCGGGGAGCTGTTTTTT. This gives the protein CASCSGVNTGELFF.

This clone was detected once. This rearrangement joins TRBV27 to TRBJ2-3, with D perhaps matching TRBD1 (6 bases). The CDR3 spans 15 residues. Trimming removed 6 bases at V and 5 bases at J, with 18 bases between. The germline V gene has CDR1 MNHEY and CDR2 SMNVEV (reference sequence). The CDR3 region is CASRIRTATEDTQYF. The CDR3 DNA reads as TGTGCCAGCAGAATAAGGACAGCGACAGAAGATACGCAGTATTTT.

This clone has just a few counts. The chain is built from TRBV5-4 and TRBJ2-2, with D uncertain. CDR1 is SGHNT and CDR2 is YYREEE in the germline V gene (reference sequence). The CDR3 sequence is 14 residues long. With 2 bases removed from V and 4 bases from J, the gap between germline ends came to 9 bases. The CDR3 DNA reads TGTGCCAGCAGCTTTCACTTGTCCACCGGGGAGCTGTTTTTT. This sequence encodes CASSFHLSTGELFF. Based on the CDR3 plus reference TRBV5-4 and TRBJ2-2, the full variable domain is ETGVTQSPTHLIKTRGQQVTLRCSSQSGHNTVSWYQQALGQGPQFIFQYYREEENGRGNFPPRFSGLQFPNYSSELNVNALELDDSALYLCASSFHLSTGELFFGEGSRLTVL.

The CDR3 DNA reads as TGCGCCAGCAGCCAGTCGTATTCCACGAGATGGTACGAGCAGTACTTC. Translated: CASSQSYSTRWYEQYF. The chain uses TRBV4-1 and TRBJ2-7; D gene unclear. The V end lost 3 bases, the J end lost 4 bases, and 19 bases lay between the germline ends. The CDR3 extends over 16 amino acids. The germline V gene encodes CDR1 MGHRA and CDR2 YSYEKL.

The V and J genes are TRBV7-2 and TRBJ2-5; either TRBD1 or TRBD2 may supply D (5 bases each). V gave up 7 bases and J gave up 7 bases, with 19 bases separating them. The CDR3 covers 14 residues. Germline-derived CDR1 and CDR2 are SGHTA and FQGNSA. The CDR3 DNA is TGTGCCAGCAACACGGGCCGAGAGAGGGGGACCCAGTACTTC. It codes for CASNTGRERGTQYF.

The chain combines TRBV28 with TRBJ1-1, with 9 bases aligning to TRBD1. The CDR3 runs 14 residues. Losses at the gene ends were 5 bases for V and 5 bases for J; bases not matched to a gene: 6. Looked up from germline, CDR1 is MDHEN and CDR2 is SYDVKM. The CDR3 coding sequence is TGTGCCAGCAGTCGAACAGGGGGCGGAACTGAAGCTTTCTTT. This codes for CASSRTGGGTEAFF.

The CDR3 protein is CASSFPTGLTEAFF. Written as DNA, the CDR3 is TGTGCCAGCAGCTTCCCGACAGGGCTCACTGAAGCTTTCTTT. V usage is TRBV7-9 and J usage is TRBJ1-1, with 7 positions matching TRBD1. The CDR3 length is 14 residues. CDR1 is SEHNR, CDR2 FQNEAQ, per germline (reference sequence). Losses at the gene ends were 3 bases for V and 4 bases for J; bases not matched to a gene: 5.

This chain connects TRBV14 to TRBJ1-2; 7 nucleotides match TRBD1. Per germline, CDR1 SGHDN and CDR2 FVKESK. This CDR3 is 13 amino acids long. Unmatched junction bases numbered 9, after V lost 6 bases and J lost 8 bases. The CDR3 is CASSPARGYGYTF. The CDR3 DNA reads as TGTGCCAGCAGTCCTGCCAGGGGGTACGGCTACACCTTC.

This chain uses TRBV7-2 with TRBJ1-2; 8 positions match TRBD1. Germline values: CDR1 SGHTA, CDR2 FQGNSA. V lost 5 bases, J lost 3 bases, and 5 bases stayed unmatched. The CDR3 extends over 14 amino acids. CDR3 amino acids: CASSPRDRHYGYTF. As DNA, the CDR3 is TGTGCCAGCAGCCCCCGGGACAGGCACTATGGCTACACCTTC.

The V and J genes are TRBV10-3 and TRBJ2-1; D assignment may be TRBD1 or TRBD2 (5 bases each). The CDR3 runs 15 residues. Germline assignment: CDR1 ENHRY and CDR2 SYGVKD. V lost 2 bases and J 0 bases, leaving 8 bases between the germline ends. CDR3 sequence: CAISEEGPSYNEQFF. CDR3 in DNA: TGTGCCATCAGTGAGGAGGGGCCCTCCTACAATGAGCAGTTCTTC.

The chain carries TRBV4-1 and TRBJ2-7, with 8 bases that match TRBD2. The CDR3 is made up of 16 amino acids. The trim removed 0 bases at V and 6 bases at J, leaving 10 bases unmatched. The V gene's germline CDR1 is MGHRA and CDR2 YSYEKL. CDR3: CASSQEKEREFSEQYF. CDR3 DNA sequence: TGCGCCAGCAGCCAAGAGAAGGAGCGGGAGTTTTCCGAGCAGTACTTC.

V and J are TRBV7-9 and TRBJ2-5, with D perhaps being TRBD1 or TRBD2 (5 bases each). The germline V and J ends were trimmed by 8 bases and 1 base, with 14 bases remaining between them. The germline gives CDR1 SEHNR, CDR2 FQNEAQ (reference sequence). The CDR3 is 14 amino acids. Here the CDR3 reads CASSWGNLQETQYF. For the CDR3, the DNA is TGTGCCAGCTCCTGGGGGAATCTCCAAGAGACCCAGTACTTC. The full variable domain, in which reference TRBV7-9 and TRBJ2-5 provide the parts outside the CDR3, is DTGVSQNPRHKITKRGQNVTFRCDPISEHNRLYWYRQTLGQGPEFLTYFQNEAQLEKSRLLSDRFSAERPKGSFSTLEIQRTEQGDSAMYLCASSWGNLQETQYFGPGTRLLVL.

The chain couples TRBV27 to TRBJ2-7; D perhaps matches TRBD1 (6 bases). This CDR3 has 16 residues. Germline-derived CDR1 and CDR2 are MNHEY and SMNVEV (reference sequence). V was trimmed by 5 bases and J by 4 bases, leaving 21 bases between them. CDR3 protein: CASSPSSGAILYEQYF. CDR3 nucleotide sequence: TGTGCCAGCAGTCCTAGTTCAGGGGCGATTCTTTACGAGCAGTACTTC.

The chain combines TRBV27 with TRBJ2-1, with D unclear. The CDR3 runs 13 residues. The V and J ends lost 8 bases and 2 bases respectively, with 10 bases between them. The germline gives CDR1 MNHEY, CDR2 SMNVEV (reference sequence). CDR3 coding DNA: TGTGCCAGCGGGGTTTCCACCTACAATGAGCAGTTCTTC. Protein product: CASGVSTYNEQFF.

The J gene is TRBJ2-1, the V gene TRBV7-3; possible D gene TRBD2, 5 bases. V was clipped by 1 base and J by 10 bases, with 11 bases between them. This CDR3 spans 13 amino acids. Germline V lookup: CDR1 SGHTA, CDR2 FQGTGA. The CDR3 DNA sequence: TGTGCCAGCAGCTTAATTGAGGGTACCGAGCAGTTCTTC. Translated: CASSLIEGTEQFF.

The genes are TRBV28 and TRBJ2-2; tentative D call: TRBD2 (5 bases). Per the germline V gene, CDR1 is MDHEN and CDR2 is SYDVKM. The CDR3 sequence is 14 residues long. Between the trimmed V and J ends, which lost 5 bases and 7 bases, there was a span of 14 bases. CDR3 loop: CASSPGPAGGELFF. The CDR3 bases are TGTGCCAGCAGTCCCGGACCTGCGGGCGGGGAGCTGTTTTTT.

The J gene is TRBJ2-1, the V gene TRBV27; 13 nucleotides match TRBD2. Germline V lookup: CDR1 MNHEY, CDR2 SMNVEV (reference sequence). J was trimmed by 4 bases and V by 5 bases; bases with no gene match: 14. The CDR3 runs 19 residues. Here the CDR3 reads CASSPNSGLAGVPYNEQFF. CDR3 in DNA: TGTGCCAGCAGTCCCAATTCCGGACTAGCGGGAGTACCGTACAATGAGCAGTTCTTC.

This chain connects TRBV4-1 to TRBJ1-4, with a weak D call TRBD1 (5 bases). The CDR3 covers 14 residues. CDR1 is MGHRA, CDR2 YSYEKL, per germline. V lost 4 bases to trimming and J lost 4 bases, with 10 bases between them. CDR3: CASSLDTYNEKLFF. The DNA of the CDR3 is TGCGCCAGCAGCCTGGACACCTATAATGAAAAACTGTTTTTT.